The 7 T cell receptor beta chains given below trace back to one sample, sequenced in a study of OX40 agonist ivuxolimab in advanced cancers. TCRdb's copy holds only in-frame clones and misses some; the assay was immunoSEQ multiplex PCR. The table records 45,000 or so clones, 75% to 85% of them present only once. Sequenced here: CD4+ or CD8+ T cells sorted from blood, sampled in a trial of the OX40 agonist ivuxolimab. The receptors stem from an adult with an advanced solid tumor such as melanoma, head and neck, liver or kidney cancer.

The J gene is TRBJ2-1, the V gene TRBV9; tentatively, D is TRBD1 or TRBD2 (6 bases each). Germline V lookup: CDR1 SGDLS, CDR2 YYNGEE. This CDR3 has 17 amino acids. V lost 1 base to trimming and J lost 5 bases, with 19 bases between them. The CDR3: CASSVPVGGEINNEQFF. CDR3 in DNA: TGTGCCAGCAGCGTACCGGTGGGGGGCGAGATAAACAATGAGCAGTTCTTC.

In its sample, this clone was seen once. V is TRBV14 and J is TRBJ2-5; tentatively, D is TRBD2 (6 bases). Germline-derived CDR1 and CDR2 are SGHDN and FVKESK. This CDR3 has 14 residues. V was pared by 3 bases and J by 4 bases, with 12 bases between. The CDR3 spells CASSHRDSPETQYF. CDR3 nucleotides: TGTGCCAGCAGCCACCGGGACTCTCCAGAGACCCAGTACTTC. Complete variable domain (other parts from reference TRBV14 and TRBJ2-5): EAGVTQFPSHSVIEKGQTVTLRCDPISGHDNLYWYRRVMGKEIKFLLHFVKESKQDESGMPNNRFLAERTGGTYSTLKVQPAELEDSGVYFCASSHRDSPETQYFGPGTRLLVL.

The genes are TRBV6-1 and TRBJ1-2; D possibly corresponds to TRBD1 (5 bases). V was shortened by 7 bases and J by 6 bases, with 18 bases between the two germline ends. The CDR3 has 14 residues. Germline loops: CDR1 MNHNS, CDR2 SASEGT. CDR3 residues: CASMAAGWGNGYTF. In DNA, the CDR3 is TGTGCCAGCATGGCGGCAGGCTGGGGGAATGGCTACACCTTC.

The chain joins TRBV6-7 to TRBJ1-5; the D is unclear. TRBV6-7 is given ORF status, its function remaining uncertain. The V end lost 0 bases, the J end lost 0 bases, and 9 bases lay between the germline ends. This CDR3 has 16 amino acids. The CDR3 protein is CASSYSSLHSNQPQHF. The CDR3 DNA sequence: TGTGCCAGCAGTTACTCGTCACTCCATAGCAATCAGCCCCAGCATTTT.

The chain recombines TRBV6-5 with TRBJ1-2; D gene ambiguous. CDR1 and CDR2 from the germline V gene are MNHEY and SVGAGI. With 6 bases removed from V and 5 bases from J, the gap between germline ends came to 10 bases. This CDR3 has 12 amino acids. The CDR3 nucleotides read TGTGCCAGCAGGGGCCAATTTTATGGCTACACCTTC. It is translated as CASRGQFYGYTF.

The chain employs TRBV15 and TRBJ1-3; D remains unclear. The V and J ends lost 2 bases and 2 bases respectively, with 13 bases between them. CDR1 is LNHNV and CDR2 is YYDKDF in the germline V gene (reference sequence). This CDR3 is 16 amino acids long. CDR3 protein: CATSRTPGSAGNTIYF. In DNA form, the CDR3 reads TGTGCCACCAGCAGAACCCCAGGATCTGCTGGAAACACCATATATTTT.

This chain joins TRBV25-1 and TRBJ1-1; no reliable D call. V lost 4 bases, J lost 5 bases, and 11 bases lay in between. This CDR3 comprises 13 residues. CDR1 MGHDK and CDR2 SYGVNS come from the germline V gene. DNA for the CDR3: TGTGCCAGCAGTGCCGGGTTGGGGACTGAAGCTTTCTTT. Translating gives CASSAGLGTEAFF.